A selection of T cell receptor beta chains follows, all from one sample in a study of prognosis after radiotherapy for stage I lung cancer. MiXCR was run by TCRdb on the multiplex PCR reads, yielding one entry per CDR3 protein. The sample comprises 15,000 to 20,000 distinct CDR3 sequences, less than 40% of which are singletons, and approximately 23% rests with the top ten. Sequencing was performed on PBMCs, taken before or after stereotactic body radiation therapy (not recorded which). The receptor source for this set is a donor aged 50 or older with non-small cell lung cancer. Each CDR3 is given with its conserved first and last residue. The D gene is left open where the match is weak. Expanded clones get a size class; other rows say once, few or many, or leave the size out.

cdr3_aa cdr3_nt v_call cdr3_length d_call j_call clone_size
CASSDGATDTQYF TGTGCCAGCAGTGATGGAGCCACAGATACGCAGTATTTT TRBV6-4 13 NA TRBJ2-3 NA
CSARDQGGSVYEQYF TGCAGTGCTAGAGATCAAGGCGGGAGCGTCTACGAGCAGTACTTC TRBV20-1 15 TRBD2 TRBJ2-7 medium-sized
CASTRQLGNTEAFF TGTGCCAGCACTCGACAGCTGGGGAACACTGAAGCTTTCTTT TRBV2 14 NA TRBJ1-1 many
CSARVGGGGQPQHF TGCAGTGCTAGAGTGGGGGGGGGAGGCCAGCCCCAGCATTTT TRBV20-1 14 NA TRBJ1-5 many
CASRRRYSGTDSTDTQYF TGTGCCAGCAGGCGGCGGTATAGCGGGACTGATAGCACAGATACGCAGTATTTT TRBV12-3/TRBV12-4 18 TRBD2 TRBJ2-3 NA
CASSPLGQGYGYTF TGTGCCAGCAGTCCCTTGGGACAAGGCTATGGCTACACCTTC TRBV12-3/TRBV12-4 14 NA TRBJ1-2 NA
CASSFFSYSGQETQYF TGTGCCAGCAGCTTTTTTTCTTACAGCGGCCAAGAGACCCAGTACTTC TRBV7-8 16 NA TRBJ2-5 many
CAWTGGIGGYTF TGTGCCTGGACAGGGGGTATTGGTGGCTACACCTTC TRBV30 12 TRBD1 TRBJ1-2 NA
CATPIDRWGSPLHF TGTGCCACTCCCATAGACAGGTGGGGTTCACCCCTCCACTTT TRBV6-1 14 NA TRBJ1-6 NA
CASSPMRSGANVLTF TGTGCCAGTAGTCCCATGCGCTCTGGGGCCAACGTCCTGACTTTC TRBV19 15 NA TRBJ2-6 many
CASSQGSSGSTQETQYF TGTGCCAGCAGCCAAGGATCTAGCGGCAGTACGCAAGAGACCCAGTACTTC TRBV3-1 17 TRBD2 TRBJ2-5 many
CAKRRGEQFF TGTGCCAAGAGGCGGGGTGAGCAGTTCTTC TRBV27 10 NA TRBJ2-1 NA
CASSTQGNTIYF TGTGCCAGTAGTACCCAAGGAAACACCATATATTTT TRBV19 12 NA TRBJ1-3 many
CASRLNNNEQFF TGTGCCAGCAGGCTGAATAACAATGAGCAGTTCTTC TRBV7-9 12 NA TRBJ2-1 many
CSARLGGVSAHTQYF TGCAGTGCTAGATTGGGCGGGGTTTCGGCGCATACGCAGTATTTT TRBV20-1 15 NA TRBJ2-3 NA
CATSSERGGNEQFF TGTGCCACCAGCAGTGAGCGGGGTGGGAATGAGCAGTTCTTC TRBV15 14 TRBD2 TRBJ2-1 many
CASSDSGTGGMDTQYF TGTGCCAGCAGTGACTCTGGGACAGGGGGCATGGATACGCAGTATTTT TRBV6-4 16 TRBD1 TRBJ2-3 many
CATIRDRDTDTQYF TGTGCCACCATCAGAGACAGGGACACAGATACGCAGTATTTC TRBV15 14 TRBD1 TRBJ2-3 NA
CASSVGGSGANVLTF TGCGCCAGCAGCGTGGGGGGAAGTGGGGCCAACGTCCTGACTTTC TRBV5-1 15 NA TRBJ2-6 many
CASSSGTGNEKLFF TGCGCCAGCAGCTCTGGGACGGGTAATGAAAAACTGTTTTTT TRBV5-1 14 NA TRBJ1-4 many
CASMVGDGYNEQFF TGCGCCAGCATGGTAGGGGACGGTTACAATGAGCAGTTCTTC TRBV5-1 14 NA TRBJ2-1 medium-sized
CASSELAGLSYEQYF TGTGCCAGCAGTGAACTAGCGGGGTTATCCTACGAGCAGTACTTC TRBV2 15 TRBD2 TRBJ2-7 many
CASATNDQPQHF TGTGCCAGTGCGACAAATGATCAGCCCCAGCATTTT TRBV6-1 12 NA TRBJ1-5 NA
CASSPIGTGGNEQYF TGTGCCAGCAGCCCGATAGGGACAGGGGGCAACGAGCAGTACTTC TRBV5-4 15 TRBD1 TRBJ2-7 many
CASSYNPLDEQFF TGTGCCAGCAGCTATAACCCGTTGGATGAGCAGTTCTTC TRBV7-9 13 NA TRBJ2-1 NA
CSARDVGQGFSEQYF TGCAGTGCTAGAGATGTGGGACAGGGATTCTCCGAGCAGTACTTC TRBV20-1 15 TRBD1 TRBJ2-7 many
CASSQPLTENTEAFF TGTGCCAGCAGCCAGCCTCTGACAGAGAACACTGAAGCTTTCTTT TRBV5-6 15 NA TRBJ1-1 many
CSAIDSGRAEETQYF TGCAGTGCTATCGATAGCGGGAGGGCCGAAGAGACCCAGTACTTC TRBV20-1 15 TRBD2 TRBJ2-5 many
CACSLGFDEQFF TGTGCCTGCAGTTTAGGTTTCGATGAGCAGTTCTTC TRBV12-3/TRBV12-4 12 NA TRBJ2-1 NA
CASSRLSGSVTDTQYF TGTGCCAGCAGCCGACTTAGCGGGAGCGTGACAGATACGCAGTATTTT TRBV7-6 16 TRBD2 TRBJ2-3 many
CASNDTGVYSKNIQCF TGTGCCAGTAACGATACAGGGGTTTATTCCAAAAACATTCAGTGCTTC TRBV19 16 TRBD1 TRBJ2-4 NA
CASSQDRRSEDTQYF TGTGCCAGCAGCCAAGATAGGAGGAGCGAAGACACGCAGTATTTT TRBV3-2 15 NA TRBJ2-3 once
CASSSSLGGPWNEQFF TGTGCCAGCAGTTCCTCCTTGGGAGGGCCATGGAATGAGCAGTTCTTC TRBV28 16 TRBD2 TRBJ2-1 many
CASSLGQGLVNEQFF TGCGCCAGCAGCTTGGGACAGGGATTGGTCAATGAGCAGTTCTTC TRBV5-1 15 TRBD1 TRBJ2-1 medium-sized
CASSGRQGNTGELFF TGTGCCAGCAGCGGGCGGCAGGGTAACACCGGGGAGCTGTTTTTT TRBV7-2 15 NA TRBJ2-2 many
CASFTGTTTYEQYF TGTGCCAGTTTCACCGGGACAACAACCTACGAGCAGTACTTC TRBV28 14 NA TRBJ2-7 many
CASSYSGLAGVYNEQFF TGTGCCAGCAGTTACTCGGGACTAGCGGGAGTCTACAATGAGCAGTTCTTC TRBV6-5 17 TRBD2 TRBJ2-1 medium-sized
CASKPSGGGGNSPLHF TGTGCCAGTAAGCCCTCGGGTGGGGGCGGCAATTCACCCCTCCACTTT TRBV19 16 NA TRBJ1-6 many
CASSPDLRDQPQHF TGTGCCAGCAGCCCCGACCTTAGAGATCAGCCCCAGCATTTT TRBV6-1 14 NA TRBJ1-5 many
CASSEIGGGGTTSGNTIYF TGTGCCAGCAGTGAAATTGGGGGCGGGGGAACAACATCTGGAAACACCATATATTTT TRBV2 19 NA TRBJ1-3 many
CASSVSGGGQGTEAFF TGTGCCAGCAGCGTAAGCGGCGGTGGACAGGGCACTGAAGCTTTCTTT TRBV7-8 16 TRBD1 TRBJ1-1 many
CATSAPSTDTQYF TGTGCCACCAGTGCCCCTAGCACAGATACGCAGTATTTT TRBV24-1 13 NA TRBJ2-3 medium-sized
CASSFRDRVHDGYTF TGTGCCAGCAGTTTCCGGGACAGGGTTCATGATGGCTACACCTTC TRBV27 15 TRBD1 TRBJ1-2 NA
CASSKGLPYGYTF TGCGCCAGCAGCAAGGGCTTGCCCTATGGCTACACCTTC TRBV5-1 13 NA TRBJ1-2 many
CASRPSDSYNEQFF TGTGCCAGCAGACCTAGCGACTCCTACAATGAGCAGTTCTTC TRBV12-3/TRBV12-4 14 NA TRBJ2-1 medium-sized
CASTPGTQTYEQYF TGTGCCAGCACCCCCGGGACGCAAACCTACGAGCAGTACTTC TRBV6-1 14 NA TRBJ2-7 many
CAWSLTNGYEQYF TGTGCCTGGAGTCTAACAAATGGATACGAGCAGTACTTC TRBV30 13 NA TRBJ2-7 many
CASSEAGGPYEQYF TGTGCCAGCAGCGAAGCGGGAGGGCCCTACGAGCAGTACTTC TRBV28 14 TRBD2 TRBJ2-7 many
CAIRSHLNTEAFF TGTGCCATCAGAAGCCATTTGAACACTGAAGCTTTCTTT TRBV10-3 13 NA TRBJ1-1 NA
CASSSRDAGRTDTQYF TGTGCCAGCAGCTCGAGGGACGCTGGGAGGACAGATACGCAGTATTTT TRBV7-8 16 NA TRBJ2-3 once
CASSSPERRAQYF TGTGCCAGTAGTAGCCCCGAGAGGAGGGCCCAGTACTTC TRBV19 13 NA TRBJ2-5 many
CASSVGGGNQPQHF TGTGCCAGCAGTGTTGGGGGCGGCAATCAGCCCCAGCATTTT TRBV6-2/TRBV6-3 14 NA TRBJ1-5 many
CTSSRTSGRGSYEQYF TGTACCAGCAGCCGGACTAGCGGTAGGGGCTCCTACGAGCAGTACTTC TRBV7-2 16 TRBD2 TRBJ2-7 NA
CASSLGARSYNEQFF TGTGCCAGCAGCTTAGGGGCTAGATCCTACAATGAGCAGTTCTTC TRBV7-2 15 NA TRBJ2-1 many
CASSQEGGMDEQFF TGTGCCAGCAGCCAAGAGGGGGGCATGGATGAGCAGTTCTTC TRBV14 14 NA TRBJ2-1 many
CATAERAGYYNEQFF TGTGCCACCGCAGAGAGGGCAGGATACTACAATGAGCAGTTCTTC TRBV15 15 NA TRBJ2-1 many